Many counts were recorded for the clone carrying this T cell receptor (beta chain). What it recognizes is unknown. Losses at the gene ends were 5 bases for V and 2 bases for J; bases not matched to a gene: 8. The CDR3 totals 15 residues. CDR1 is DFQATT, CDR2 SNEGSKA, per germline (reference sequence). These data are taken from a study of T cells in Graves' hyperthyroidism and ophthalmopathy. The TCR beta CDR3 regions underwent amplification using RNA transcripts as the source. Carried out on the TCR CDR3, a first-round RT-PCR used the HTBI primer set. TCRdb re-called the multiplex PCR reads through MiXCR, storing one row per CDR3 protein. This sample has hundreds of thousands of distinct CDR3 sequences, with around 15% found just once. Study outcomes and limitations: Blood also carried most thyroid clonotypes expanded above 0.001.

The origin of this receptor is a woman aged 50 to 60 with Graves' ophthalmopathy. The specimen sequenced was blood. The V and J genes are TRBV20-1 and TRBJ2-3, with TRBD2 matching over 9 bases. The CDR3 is CSAGGLAPVTDTQYF. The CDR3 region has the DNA TGCAGTGCTGGAGGACTAGCGCCAGTCACAGATACGCAGTATTTT.